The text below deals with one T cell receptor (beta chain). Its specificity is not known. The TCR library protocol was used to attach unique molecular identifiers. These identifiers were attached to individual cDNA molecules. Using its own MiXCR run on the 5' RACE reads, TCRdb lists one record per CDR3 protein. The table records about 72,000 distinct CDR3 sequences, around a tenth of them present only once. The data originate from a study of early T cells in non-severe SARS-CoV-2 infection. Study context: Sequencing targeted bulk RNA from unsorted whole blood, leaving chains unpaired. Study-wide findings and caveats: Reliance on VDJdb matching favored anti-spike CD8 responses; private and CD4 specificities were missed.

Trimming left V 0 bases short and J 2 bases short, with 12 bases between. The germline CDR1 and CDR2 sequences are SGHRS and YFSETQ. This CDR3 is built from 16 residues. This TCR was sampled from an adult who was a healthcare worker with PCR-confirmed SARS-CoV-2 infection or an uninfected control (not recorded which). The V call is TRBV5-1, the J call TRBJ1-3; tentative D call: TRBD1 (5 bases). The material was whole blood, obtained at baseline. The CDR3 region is CASSLGPGGAGNTIYF. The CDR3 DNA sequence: TGCGCCAGCAGCTTGGGCCCAGGAGGGGCTGGAAACACCATATATTTT.